Here is one T cell receptor (beta chain) with its context. Looked up from germline, CDR1 is SEHNR and CDR2 is FQNEAQ (reference sequence). The CDR3 contains 14 residues. Trimming cost V 0 bases and J 3 bases; bases outside gene matches: 1. This entry is derived from a study of technical replicates of blood from a handful of donors. The table came from immunoSEQ multiplex PCR; TCRdb's copy has only in-frame clones and leaves some out. In the table there are 79,000 or so clones, 93% of which are singletons. The rearrangement uses TRBV7-9 and TRBJ1-1; 7 bases align to TRBD1. Material: T cells isolated from PBMCs. The receptor comes from a human donor in good health. The CDR3 DNA reads as TGTGCCAGCAGCTTAGCCCAGGGGGACACTGAAGCTTTCTTT. As protein: CASSLAQGDTEAFF.